Each of the 27 T cell receptor beta chains below was sequenced from the same sample in a study of blood T cell repertoires in COVID-19. This table comes from immunoSEQ multiplex PCR, and its TCRdb copy is limited to in-frame clones, with some not included. The sample holds approximately 250,000 clones, approximately 86% seen once. The source material was PBMCs or T cells enriched from blood (not recorded which). These receptors were collected from a young woman who had recovered from COVID-19.

The chain links TRBV5-4 to TRBJ2-3; weak D call: TRBD1 (5 bases). Germline values: CDR1 SGHNT, CDR2 YYREEE (reference sequence). The CDR3 length is 15 residues. V lost 10 bases to trimming and J lost 5 bases, with 23 bases between them. The CDR3 loop reads CASQIGWGPQDTQYF. The CDR3 DNA follows: TGTGCCTCTCAAATCGGGTGGGGCCCCCAAGATACGCAGTATTTT. The full variable domain, completed using reference TRBV5-4 and TRBJ2-3, is ETGVTQSPTHLIKTRGQQVTLRCSSQSGHNTVSWYQQALGQGPQFIFQYYREEENGRGNFPPRFSGLQFPNYSSELNVNALELDDSALYLCASQIGWGPQDTQYFGPGTRLTVL.

This clone was counted between two and nine times. The chain is built from TRBV29-1 and TRBJ1-2, with D maybe TRBD1 (5 bases). Germline CDR1 and CDR2: SQVTM and ANQGSEA. This CDR3 is 11 amino acids long. Trimming removed 4 bases from V and 8 bases from J, with 11 bases in between. The CDR3 nucleotides are TGCAGCGTTGTCAGGGAGGAGGGCTACACCTTC. Translated: CSVVREEGYTF.

The rearrangement links TRBV6-5 to TRBJ2-1, with 8 bases matching TRBD2. The germline CDR1 and CDR2 sequences are MNHEY and SVGAGI. The junction had 9 bases not matched to a gene; V was cut back by 5 bases and J by 9 bases. The CDR3 is 14 amino acids. Here the CDR3 reads CASSQPAGGPEQFF. CDR3 nucleotide sequence: TGTGCCAGCAGTCAGCCCGCGGGAGGACCTGAGCAGTTCTTC.

The chain recombines TRBV7-2 with TRBJ2-1; D perhaps matches TRBD2 (6 bases). Germline lookup yields CDR1 SGHTA and CDR2 FQGNSA. V lost 5 bases to trimming and J lost 1 base, with 15 bases between them. The CDR3 contains 16 residues. The DNA for the CDR3 is TGTGCCAGCAGCCGGGGGAGGACGGCTTCCTACAATGAGCAGTTCTTC. It translates to CASSRGRTASYNEQFF.

V is TRBV11-3 and J is TRBJ2-2; maybe TRBD1 (6 bases). Between the trimmed V and J ends, which lost 3 bases and 5 bases, there was a span of 10 bases. The CDR3 has 14 residues. Germline V gives CDR1 SGHNT, CDR2 YENEEA. CDR3 coding DNA: TGTGCCAGCAGCTTTAAGAGGGGGACCGGGGAGCTGTTTTTT. Protein product: CASSFKRGTGELFF.

The chain joins TRBV21-1 to TRBJ2-7; the table's D call TRBD2 went unverified against the DNA. TRBV21-1 is designated a pseudogene. CDR3 size: 13 residues. CDR3 protein: CAIRAGGRNEQYF. In DNA form, the CDR3 reads TGTGCCATCAGAGCGGGAGGCCGGAACGAGCAGTACTTC.

The rearrangement uses TRBV27 and TRBJ2-1, with 9 bases that match TRBD1. Trimming at V came to 2 bases and at J to 6 bases, leaving 5 bases not matched to a gene. Germline V lookup: CDR1 MNHEY, CDR2 SMNVEV (reference sequence). CDR3 length: 15 residues. CDR3 loop: CASSLSGTGSNEQFF. The CDR3 DNA sequence: TGTGCCAGCAGTTTAAGTGGGACAGGGTCCAATGAGCAGTTCTTC.

The chain has TRBV4-3 and TRBJ1-1, with D perhaps TRBD1 (5 bases). This CDR3 spans 15 amino acids. Germline-derived CDR1 and CDR2 are LGHNA and YSLEER. With 1 base removed from V and 0 bases from J, the gap between germline ends came to 9 bases. CDR3 residues: CASSQVNRMNTEAFF. The CDR3 nucleotides are TGCGCCAGCAGCCAAGTGAACAGGATGAACACTGAAGCTTTCTTT.

The chain couples TRBV6-5 to TRBJ1-4; TRBD1 might be the D (5 bases). The V gene's germline CDR1 is MNHEY and CDR2 SVGAGI. The V and J ends lost 7 bases and 4 bases respectively, with 16 bases between them. CDR3 length: 15 amino acids. The CDR3 DNA is TGTGCCAGCATGACCAGCGGGACCCGTAATGAAAAACTGTTTTTT. Translating it yields CASMTSGTRNEKLFF.

J is TRBJ2-7 and V is TRBV27; 7 bases are shared with TRBD2. Germline V lookup: CDR1 MNHEY, CDR2 SMNVEV (reference sequence). The CDR3 has 12 amino acids. With V trimmed by 2 bases and J by 5 bases, 0 bases remained unmatched. CDR3 DNA sequence: TGTGCCAGCAGTTTACGGGGGGACGAGCAGTACTTC. It yields the protein CASSLRGDEQYF.

This clone was seen at least ten times. The chain has TRBV5-6 and TRBJ2-7; 8 nucleotides line up with TRBD2. V gave up 3 bases and J gave up 8 bases; unmatched junction bases: 7. Per germline, CDR1 SGHDT and CDR2 YYEEEE. This CDR3 contains 13 residues. The CDR3 DNA reads TGTGCCAGCAGCTCAGCGGGGGCCTCCCAGCAGTACTTC. It translates to CASSSAGASQQYF.

This clone was seen a single time. The genes are TRBV2 and TRBJ2-3, with TRBD2 matching 13 bases. Trimming removed 8 bases from V and 8 bases from J; junction bases left unmatched: 10. Germline CDR1 is SNHLY and CDR2 is FYNNEI. This CDR3 has 15 amino acids. This CDR3 reads CASARTSGSWFTQYF. The CDR3 nucleotides are TGTGCCAGCGCCCGGACTAGCGGGAGTTGGTTTACGCAGTATTTT.

This chain links TRBV5-5 with TRBJ1-2; TRBD1 might be the D (6 bases). V shed 4 bases and J shed 3 bases, with 16 bases lying between them. The CDR3 totals 15 residues. Germline assignment: CDR1 SGHKS and CDR2 YYEKEE (reference sequence). In DNA form, the CDR3 reads TGTGCCAGCAGCCAAACAGGGAATCCGGACTATGGCTACACCTTC. Its protein product is CASSQTGNPDYGYTF.

The V and J genes are TRBV28 and TRBJ2-7; maybe TRBD2 (6 bases). The CDR3 runs to 14 residues. Per germline, CDR1 MDHEN and CDR2 SYDVKM. V was clipped by 6 bases and J by 1 base, with 13 bases between them. In nucleotides, the CDR3 is TGTGCCAGCAGCCCTATGGGGGGTTCCTACGAGCAGTACTTC. Translation: CASSPMGGSYEQYF.

This clone was seen only a few times. The chain links TRBV3-1 (or the pseudogene TRBV3-2) to TRBJ1-6; D not resolved. The germline CDR1 and CDR2 sequences are LGHDT and YNNKEL (reference sequence). The germline V and J ends were trimmed by 1 base and 9 bases, with 13 bases remaining between them. The length of the CDR3 is 15 residues. This chain's CDR3 is CASSQAPSRSSPLHF. The CDR3 DNA reads TGTGCCAGCAGCCAAGCGCCATCCAGAAGTTCACCCCTCCACTTT.

V and J are TRBV5-8 and TRBJ2-7; the match to TRBD1 covers 7 bases. The germline gives CDR1 SGHTS, CDR2 YDEGEE. J gave up 2 bases and V 4 bases, and 3 bases lay outside the gene matches. The CDR3 extends over 13 amino acids. The CDR3 region has the DNA TGTGCCAGCAGCCGGACAGGACCCTACGAGCAGTACTTC. Translated, it gives CASSRTGPYEQYF.

The J gene is TRBJ2-1, the V gene TRBV13; D is possibly TRBD1 (5 bases). This CDR3 region has 12 residues. V lost 6 bases and J 7 bases, leaving 10 bases between the germline ends. CDR1 is PRHDT, CDR2 FYEKMQ, per germline (reference sequence). CDR3 residues: CASRWGRNEQFF. Here the CDR3 DNA reads TGTGCCAGCAGATGGGGCCGGAATGAGCAGTTCTTC.

The chain couples TRBV10-1 to TRBJ2-7; 7 bases fit TRBD2. CDR1 is WNHNN and CDR2 is SYGVQD in the germline V gene (reference sequence). The V gene end was trimmed by 2 bases and the J gene end by 8 bases; junction bases not matched to a gene: 12. CDR3 size: 15 residues. CDR3 in amino acids: CASSETGGTVGQQYF. CDR3 DNA sequence: TGCGCCAGCAGTGAGACGGGAGGTACCGTCGGTCAGCAGTACTTC.

The CDR3 region is CAWSPGTGHNEQFF. CDR3 DNA: TGTGCCTGGAGCCCCGGGACAGGCCACAATGAGCAGTTCTTC. The gene calls are TRBV30 and TRBJ2-1, with 8 positions matching TRBD1. There are 14 residues in the CDR3. V gave up 3 bases and J gave up 5 bases; unmatched junction bases: 6. Per the germline V gene, CDR1 is GTSNPN and CDR2 is SVGIG (reference sequence).

This sequence joins TRBV2 and TRBJ1-1; TRBD1 matches at 7 bases. There are 13 residues in the CDR3. Germline CDR1 is SNHLY and CDR2 is FYNNEI. V shed 2 bases and J 8 bases; nucleotides not matched to a gene: 5. The CDR3 nucleotides are TGTGCCAGCAGTGAACAACGGACAGGAGAAGCTTTCTTT. Protein sequence: CASSEQRTGEAFF.

The chain carries TRBV5-5 and TRBJ2-1; 14 nucleotides agree with TRBD2. Trimming took 0 bases from V and 10 from J; bases not matched to a gene: 9. The V gene's germline CDR1 is SGHKS and CDR2 YYEKEE (reference sequence). CDR3 length: 17 amino acids. The chain's CDR3 is CASSLGLAGGRWEEQFF. For the CDR3, the DNA is TGTGCCAGCAGCTTGGGACTAGCGGGAGGGCGGTGGGAGGAGCAGTTCTTC.

V usage is TRBV27 and J usage is TRBJ2-1; D remains unclear. Germline values: CDR1 MNHEY, CDR2 SMNVEV (reference sequence). With 2 bases removed from V and 0 bases from J, the gap between germline ends came to 8 bases. There are 15 residues in the CDR3. This CDR3 is CASSLTLSSYNEQFF. The CDR3 DNA is TGTGCCAGCAGTTTAACGTTGAGCTCCTACAATGAGCAGTTCTTC.

This clone has just one count. The V gene is TRBV13, the J gene TRBJ2-7; D uncertain. The CDR3 has 14 residues. Trimming stripped 2 bases from V and 0 bases from J, with 8 bases between. Germline V gene sequence: CDR1 PRHDT, CDR2 FYEKMQ (reference sequence). The CDR3 nucleotides are TGTGCCAGCAGCTTACAAGCGCACTCCTACGAGCAGTACTTC. This gives the protein CASSLQAHSYEQYF.

This clone was seen just once. Written as DNA, the CDR3 is TGCGCCAGCAGCCAAGATCGAGAACAGAACTACAATGAGCAGTTCTTC. This encodes CASSQDREQNYNEQFF. The chain recombines TRBV4-3 with TRBJ2-1; D ambiguous. The CDR3 totals 16 residues. Germline V gene sequence: CDR1 LGHNA, CDR2 YSLEER. Trimming cost V 0 bases and J 3 bases, with 12 bases left between them.

This clone appeared a few times. The V and J genes are TRBV9 and TRBJ1-2; D unresolved. Trimming took off 6 bases at V and 5 bases at J, with 14 bases between the two ends. CDR3 size: 13 residues. The germline V gene encodes CDR1 SGDLS and CDR2 YYNGEE. The DNA of the CDR3 is TGTGCCAGCAATATAAATTACGGGTATGGCTACACCTTC. Protein: CASNINYGYGYTF.

This rearrangement joins TRBV6-5 to TRBJ1-2; the match to TRBD1 covers 10 bases. J gave up 10 bases and V 6 bases, and 8 bases lay outside the gene matches. CDR1 is MNHEY and CDR2 is SVGAGI in the germline V gene. The CDR3 contains 13 residues. CDR3 DNA: TGTGCCAGCAGCCGGGGACAGGGGAGGTTCTACACCTTC. Amino acid sequence: CASSRGQGRFYTF.

This clone showed up just a few times. The chain uses TRBV5-6 and TRBJ1-5, with D hard to call. Per germline, CDR1 SGHDT and CDR2 YYEEEE. This CDR3 spans 13 amino acids. Trimming shortened V by 1 base and J by 7 bases, and 9 bases separated the two germline ends. The CDR3 region has the DNA TGTGCCAGCAGCTTGCTATCGTCGCAGCCCCAGCATTTT. Translated: CASSLLSSQPQHF.